Following are 21 T cell receptor beta chains from one sample sequenced in a study of early T cells in non-severe SARS-CoV-2 infection (dated by TCRdb to 2020 to 2022). The library was made by 5' RACE. The run used a NextSeq 500. Starting from the raw public reads, TCRdb applied fastp trimming at Q25, assembled clones with MiXCR and retained in-frame beta chains. Rows are unified per CDR3 protein, each entry keeping the most common DNA and genes. This sample holds some 58,000 distinct CDR3 sequences; around 13% were observed only once. Roughly 4.2% of the sample comes from the top ten. The sample comprised whole blood. The receptors were gathered from an adult who was a healthcare worker with PCR-confirmed SARS-CoV-2 infection or an uninfected control (not recorded which).

This clonotype was counted a few times. The V gene is TRBV5-4, the J gene TRBJ2-1, with TRBD1 matching over 9 bases. With V trimmed by 5 bases and J by 8 bases, 8 bases remained unmatched. Germline CDR1 is SGHNT and CDR2 is YYREEE (reference sequence). The CDR3 length is 14 residues. The DNA for the CDR3 is TGTGCCAGCAGTCGACAGGGGGAAGGGGATGAGCAGTTCTTC. The encoded protein is CASSRQGEGDEQFF.

There are many counts of this clonotype. This chain joins TRBV12-3 or TRBV12-4 and TRBJ2-1; D perhaps matches TRBD2 (6 bases). This CDR3 is 14 amino acids long. Trimming took 3 bases from V and 1 from J, leaving 7 bases between them. The CDR3 loop reads CASSFGGSYNEQFF. As DNA, the CDR3 is TGTGCCAGCAGTTTCGGGGGTTCCTACAATGAGCAGTTCTTC.

This clonotype was recorded a few times. This sequence joins TRBV6-2 or TRBV6-3 and TRBJ1-2; 7 nucleotides line up with TRBD1. This CDR3 spans 14 amino acids. V was pared by 2 bases and J by 4 bases, with 4 bases of the junction left unmatched. The germline V gene has CDR1 MNHEY and CDR2 SVGEGT. CDR3 loop: CASSYPDRTYGYTF. The DNA of the CDR3 is TGTGCCAGCAGTTACCCGGACAGGACCTATGGCTACACCTTC.

This clonotype appeared many times. This rearrangement joins TRBV9 to TRBJ2-3; D remains ambiguous. Trimming removed 3 bases from V and 1 base from J, with 15 bases in between. The CDR3 covers 16 residues. Germline V gene sequence: CDR1 SGDLS, CDR2 YYNGEE. The CDR3 nucleotides read TGTGCCAGCAGCGCGCCAGGCTATCAGGGCACAGATACGCAGTATTTT. The encoded protein is CASSAPGYQGTDTQYF.

This clonotype appeared many times. The chain is built from TRBV7-2 and TRBJ1-6; possible D gene TRBD1, 6 bases. The V end lost 5 bases, the J end lost 0 bases, and 20 bases lay between the germline ends. Germline CDR1 and CDR2: SGHTA and FQGNSA. The CDR3 is 19 residues long. The CDR3 DNA reads TGTGCCAGCAGCCCAGGGGCTGGGCGGGGGAGCTCCTATAATTCACCCCTCCACTTT. This encodes CASSPGAGRGSSYNSPLHF.

The chain joins TRBV5-1 to TRBJ2-3; 15 nucleotides line up with TRBD2. Germline V gives CDR1 SGHRS, CDR2 YFSETQ. Trimming cost V 4 bases and J 6 bases; bases outside gene matches: 18. The CDR3 length is 20 residues. The CDR3 loop reads CASSPTLPGLAGGPEDTQYF. The DNA for the CDR3 is TGCGCCAGCAGCCCCACGCTACCGGGACTAGCGGGGGGCCCCGAGGATACGCAGTATTTT.

V gene TRBV29-1 combines with J gene TRBJ1-5; tentatively, D is TRBD1 (6 bases). V shed 5 bases and J shed 4 bases, with 15 bases lying between them. From germline, CDR1 is SQVTM and CDR2 ANQGSEA. This CDR3 contains 14 residues. CDR3: CSVRGAGRNQPQHF. The CDR3 DNA sequence: TGCAGCGTTCGGGGGGCAGGGCGAAATCAGCCCCAGCATTTT. Full variable domain (missing parts from reference TRBV29-1 and TRBJ1-5): SAVISQKPSRDICQRGTSLTIQCQVDSQVTMMFWYRQQPGQSLTLIATANQGSEATYESGFVIDKFPISRPNLTFSTLTVSNMSPEDSSIYLCSVRGAGRNQPQHFGDGTRLSIL.

This clonotype was found many times. This chain uses TRBV10-3 with TRBJ1-2; no reliable D call. Germline values: CDR1 ENHRY, CDR2 SYGVKD. The CDR3 consists of 12 residues. V was shortened by 10 bases and J by 5 bases, with 14 bases between the two germline ends. The chain's CDR3 is CATSKEVYGYTF. As DNA, the CDR3 is TGTGCCACCTCCAAGGAGGTGTATGGCTACACCTTC.

The table lists this clonotype with many counts. The chain couples TRBV10-1 to TRBJ2-1, with a weak D call TRBD2 (7 bases). The germline V gene encodes CDR1 WNHNN and CDR2 SYGVQD (reference sequence). V gave up 4 bases and J gave up 4 bases, with 17 bases separating them. The CDR3 is 16 residues long. The CDR3 nucleotides read TGCGCCAGCAGTGGAATCGCCGGGGGGCTATACAATGAGCAGTTCTTC. As protein: CASSGIAGGLYNEQFF.

This chain uses TRBV5-5 with TRBJ2-3, with unresolved D. Per the germline V gene, CDR1 is SGHKS and CDR2 is YYEKEE (reference sequence). The V and J ends lost 0 bases and 4 bases respectively, with 6 bases between them. The length of the CDR3 is 13 residues. CDR3 sequence reads: CASSLDRADTQYF. The DNA for the CDR3 is TGTGCCAGCAGCTTGGATCGCGCAGATACGCAGTATTTT.

The chain carries TRBV5-1 and TRBJ2-1, with a tentative D call TRBD1 (5 bases). V was pared by 0 bases and J by 9 bases, with 13 bases between. The germline V gene encodes CDR1 SGHRS and CDR2 YFSETQ. The CDR3 is 14 residues long. DNA for the CDR3: TGCGCCAGCAGCTTGGTGGTCAGGGTAACTGAGCAGTTCTTC. This translates into CASSLVVRVTEQFF.

Only one count was recorded for this clonotype. A much larger clonotype is one base distant, so this may be a read error. The rearrangement uses TRBV29-1 and TRBJ2-2; D is possibly TRBD1 (6 bases). The CDR3 spans 11 residues. The V gene's germline CDR1 is SQVTM and CDR2 ANQGSEA. CDR3 sequence: CSVRDTGELYF. CDR3 sequence (DNA): TGCAGCGTTCGGGACACCGGGGAGCTGTATTTT.

This clonotype was counted only a few times. The chain links TRBV19 to TRBJ1-1; tentatively, D is TRBD1 (5 bases). The CDR3 covers 16 residues. The germline V gene has CDR1 LNHDA and CDR2 SQIVND (reference sequence). V lost 3 bases, J lost 4 bases, and 18 bases lay in between. The CDR3 loop is CASSIRVRGEVTEAFF. Here the CDR3 DNA reads TGTGCCAGTAGTATCCGGGTACGAGGGGAGGTCACTGAAGCTTTCTTT.

This chain joins TRBV10-3 and TRBJ2-3; 7 nucleotides agree with TRBD1. The V gene's germline CDR1 is ENHRY and CDR2 SYGVKD. The ends lost 3 bases at V and 9 bases at J; junction bases unmatched: 15. The CDR3 loop spans 16 amino acids. In nucleotides, the CDR3 is TGTGCCATCAGTGACCCGACAGGGATCTTGTTCCCCACGCAGTATTTT. Translating it yields CAISDPTGILFPTQYF.

In this sample, this clonotype turned up a few times. At one of its ends the junction is not consistent with the germline gene, which may arise from a read error. The chain joins TRBV12-3 or TRBV12-4 to TRBJ2-1; D may be TRBD2 (6 bases). This CDR3 contains 17 residues. The CDR3 DNA reads as TGTGCCAGCAGTTTTTCCCCCATGGGACTGACTTACAATGAGCAGCTCTTC. Translated: CASSFSPMGLTYNEQLF.

The table lists this clonotype with a few counts. V is TRBV5-4 and J is TRBJ2-3, with D hard to call. Per the germline V gene, CDR1 is SGHNT and CDR2 is YYREEE (reference sequence). The CDR3 spans 15 residues. V was shortened by 2 bases and J by 4 bases, with 14 bases between the two germline ends. CDR3 protein: CASSLEPGTADTQYF. CDR3 nucleotides: TGTGCCAGCAGCTTAGAACCTGGCACAGCAGATACGCAGTATTTT.

This clonotype turned up a few times. This sequence joins TRBV5-5 and TRBJ1-2, with D hard to call. Trimming removed 4 bases from V and 4 bases from J, with 17 bases in between. The CDR3 length is 15 residues. Germline V gene lookup returns CDR1 SGHKS and CDR2 YYEKEE (reference sequence). In nucleotides, the CDR3 is TGTGCCAGCAGCACACAGAACTCCGCCGTCTATGGCTACACCTTC. Protein sequence: CASSTQNSAVYGYTF.

This clonotype was detected only a few times. V usage is TRBV4-2 and J usage is TRBJ1-6, with 7 bases lining up with TRBD1. Trimming took 0 bases from V and 7 from J; bases not matched to a gene: 3. Germline assignment: CDR1 LGHNA and CDR2 YNFKEQ. CDR3 size: 15 residues. The CDR3 sequence: CASSQEHRGNSPLHF. The CDR3 nucleotides read TGTGCCAGCAGCCAAGAGCACAGGGGCAATTCACCCCTCCACTTT.

The V gene is TRBV19, the J gene TRBJ1-4; 8 bases map to TRBD1. Germline-derived CDR1 and CDR2 are LNHDA and SQIVND (reference sequence). V gave up 4 bases and J gave up 8 bases; unmatched junction bases: 9. CDR3 length equals 15 residues. The CDR3 sequence: CASSSGQGILEKLFF. CDR3 coding DNA: TGTGCCAGTAGTAGCGGACAGGGCATCTTGGAAAAACTGTTTTTT.

The genes are TRBV20-1 and TRBJ2-4, with D uncertain. Trimming took off 6 bases at V and 4 bases at J, with 4 bases between the two ends. This CDR3 comprises 10 residues. CDR1 is DFQATT, CDR2 SNEGSKA, per germline (reference sequence). The CDR3 here is CSAMKNIQYF. Here the CDR3 DNA reads TGCAGTGCAATGAAAAACATTCAGTACTTC.

The chain uses TRBV20-1 and TRBJ2-5; TRBD1 or TRBD2 may be the D gene (5 bases each). V lost 4 bases and J lost 4, with 16 bases in between. The length of the CDR3 is 14 residues. Germline-derived CDR1 and CDR2 are DFQATT and SNEGSKA (reference sequence). This CDR3 reads CSATLPGRGETQYF. CDR3 DNA sequence: TGCAGTGCTACGCTTCCGGGACGAGGAGAGACCCAGTACTTC.